The 14 T cell receptor beta chains below all came from one sample that was sequenced in a study of regulatory T cells in long-lasting Graves disease. The time point here: newly diagnosed GD, antithyroid drugs for less than 3 months. After RNA was extracted from PBMCs, the TCR library was made from it. With iRepertoire HTBI primers and Arm-PCR of CDR3 regions, TCR beta libraries were built. TCRdb passed the multiplex PCR reads through MiXCR, listing each CDR3 protein once. The sample holds about 560,000 distinct CDR3 sequences; about 16% are singletons and the top ten take around 13%. A further study also used this sample, focusing on T cells in Graves' hyperthyroidism and ophthalmopathy.

Specimen: peripheral blood mononuclear cells (PBMCs), collected at new diagnosis, from a patient treated with antithyroid drugs. The origin of the receptors is a man aged 18 to 29 with Graves disease.

This clonotype has a handful of counts. The chain combines TRBV4-1 with TRBJ2-1; 9 positions agree with TRBD2. Germline loops: CDR1 MGHRA, CDR2 YSYEKL. This CDR3 spans 15 amino acids. J was trimmed by 8 bases and V by 4 bases; bases with no gene match: 9. The CDR3 loop reads CASSLAGVTVDEQFF. The CDR3 DNA follows: TGCGCCAGCAGCCTAGCGGGAGTTACCGTCGATGAGCAGTTCTTC.

In its sample, this clonotype was seen many times. The chain joins TRBV5-1 to TRBJ1-1; D is unclear. The V gene's germline CDR1 is SGHRS and CDR2 YFSETQ. V shed 3 bases and J shed 6 bases, with 21 bases lying between them. CDR3 size: 16 residues. The CDR3 loop reads CASSYSPDPVFAEAFF. The CDR3 nucleotides are TGCGCCAGCAGCTATTCGCCAGACCCGGTGTTCGCTGAAGCTTTCTTT.

In this sample, this clonotype turned up a few times. The chain recombines TRBV19 with TRBJ1-5; TRBD1 is a possible D gene (5 bases). CDR1 LNHDA and CDR2 SQIVND come from the germline V gene (reference sequence). The germline V and J ends were trimmed by 8 bases and 0 bases, with 14 bases remaining between them. This CDR3 has 15 amino acids. The CDR3 loop is CASGVGGHSNQPQHF. The DNA of the CDR3 is TGTGCCAGTGGAGTGGGAGGACATAGCAATCAGCCCCAGCATTTT.

This clonotype was observed at least ten times. In nucleotides, the CDR3 is TGCAGTGCTAGCGGGACTAGCCGACAGGAGCAGTACTTC. Translating it yields CSASGTSRQEQYF. The genes are TRBV20-1 and TRBJ2-7; 9 bases agree with TRBD2. The CDR3 runs to 13 residues. V lost 3 bases to trimming and J lost 7 bases; unmatched junction nucleotides: 7. From germline, CDR1 is DFQATT and CDR2 SNEGSKA (reference sequence).

Ten or more counts support this clonotype. This chain joins TRBV30 and TRBJ1-5; D is uncertain. Germline CDR1 GTSNPN, CDR2 SVGIG (reference sequence). Trimming pared 0 bases from V and 4 bases from J, leaving 10 bases between. The CDR3 runs 14 residues. The CDR3 loop is CAWSVAAGNQPQHF. The CDR3 DNA is TGTGCCTGGAGTGTAGCGGCGGGGAATCAGCCCCAGCATTTT.

This clonotype showed up many times. J is TRBJ2-1 and V is TRBV4-1; 9 nucleotides match TRBD1. The junction had 8 bases not matched to a gene; V was cut back by 4 bases and J by 7 bases. Germline loops: CDR1 MGHRA, CDR2 YSYEKL. This CDR3 contains 15 residues. CDR3 sequence (DNA): TGCGCCAGCAGCCCCGGGACAGGGCTTCGGAATGAGCAGTTCTTC. Protein: CASSPGTGLRNEQFF.

This clonotype was found many times. The rearrangement uses TRBV12-3 or TRBV12-4 and TRBJ2-1, with 11 nucleotides matching TRBD2. The junction had 11 bases not matched to a gene; V was cut back by 6 bases and J by 7 bases. This CDR3 comprises 16 residues. The CDR3 loop is CASSPFEIAGGNEQFF. CDR3 DNA sequence: TGTGCCAGCAGCCCTTTCGAGATAGCGGGAGGGAATGAGCAGTTCTTC.

This clonotype was detected many times. The chain couples TRBV12-3 or TRBV12-4 to TRBJ1-5, with D maybe TRBD1 (5 bases). V lost 5 bases, J lost 0 bases, and 11 bases lay in between. This CDR3 is 15 amino acids long. The CDR3 here is CASSPGADSNQPQHF. DNA for the CDR3: TGTGCCAGCAGTCCCGGGGCAGATAGCAATCAGCCCCAGCATTTT.

A note on this clonotype: One base away lies a much larger clone, so this may be a sequencing read error. This chain uses TRBV27 with TRBJ1-1, with D uncertain. Per the germline V gene, CDR1 is MNHEY and CDR2 is SMNVEV (reference sequence). Trimming stripped 5 bases from V and 9 bases from J, with 19 bases between. CDR3 size: 14 residues. CDR3 coding DNA: TGTGCCAGCAGTAAAGGCGGGCCCACCAGTAAAGCTTTCTTT. This codes for CASSKGGPTSKAFF.

This clonotype was seen a few times. This chain connects TRBV20-1 to TRBJ1-6; TRBD1 agrees at 7 bases. The germline V gene has CDR1 DFQATT and CDR2 SNEGSKA (reference sequence). The CDR3 has 10 amino acids. V lost 6 bases to trimming and J lost 14 bases; unmatched junction nucleotides: 4. The CDR3: CSASGTALHF. The CDR3 DNA reads TGCAGTGCGAGTGGGACAGCCCTCCACTTT.

The chain links TRBV19 to TRBJ1-1; D is perhaps TRBD1 (6 bases). This CDR3 has 16 residues. The germline gives CDR1 LNHDA, CDR2 SQIVND (reference sequence). The ends were cut back, 9 bases at V and 5 bases at J, with 25 bases in the middle. The chain's CDR3 is CASKWGGHGGLTEAFF. In DNA form, the CDR3 reads TGTGCCAGCAAGTGGGGGGGGCACGGCGGGTTGACTGAAGCTTTCTTT.

V is TRBV4-1 and J is TRBJ2-3; D might be TRBD1 (5 bases). CDR1 and CDR2 from the germline V gene are MGHRA and YSYEKL. V lost 0 bases and J 6 bases, leaving 19 bases between the germline ends. The CDR3 length is 17 residues. The CDR3: CASSQDRAGSGRDTQYF. CDR3 sequence (DNA): TGCGCCAGCAGCCAAGATCGCGCAGGGTCAGGTCGGGATACGCAGTATTTT.

In this sample, this clonotype turned up a few times. The rearrangement uses TRBV18 and TRBJ2-3; D is undetermined. The CDR3 totals 16 residues. Trimming cost V 1 base and J 0 bases, with 11 bases left between them. Per the germline V gene, CDR1 is KGHSH and CDR2 is LQKENI. This CDR3 reads CASSPLGGSSTDTQYF. Here the CDR3 DNA reads TGTGCCAGCTCACCACTAGGCGGTTCTAGCACAGATACGCAGTATTTT.

The chain combines TRBV9 with TRBJ1-5; possible D gene TRBD1, 6 bases. CDR1 is SGDLS, CDR2 YYNGEE, per germline. This CDR3 has 15 amino acids. Trimming stripped 4 bases from V and 4 bases from J, with 15 bases between. The CDR3 region has the DNA TGTGCCAGCAGCCTCGGGACAACGCTGAATCAGCCCCAGCATTTT. This gives the protein CASSLGTTLNQPQHF.